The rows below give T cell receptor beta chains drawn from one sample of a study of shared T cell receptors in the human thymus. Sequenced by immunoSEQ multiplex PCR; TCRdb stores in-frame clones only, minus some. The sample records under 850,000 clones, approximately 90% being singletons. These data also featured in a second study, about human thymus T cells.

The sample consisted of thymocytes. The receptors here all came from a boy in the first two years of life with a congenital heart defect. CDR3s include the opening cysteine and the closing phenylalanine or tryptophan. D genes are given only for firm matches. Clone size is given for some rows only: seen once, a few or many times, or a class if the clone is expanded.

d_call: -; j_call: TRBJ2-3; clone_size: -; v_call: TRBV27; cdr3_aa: CASSPTGGAFTDTQYF; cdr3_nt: TGTGCCAGCAGTCCCACGGGGGGCGCGTTCACAGATACGCAGTATTTT
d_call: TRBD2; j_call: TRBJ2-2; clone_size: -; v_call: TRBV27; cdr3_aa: CASSLSLLAGVAGELFF; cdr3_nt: TGTGCCAGCAGTTTATCCCTCCTAGCGGGAGTGGCCGGGGAGCTGTTTTTT
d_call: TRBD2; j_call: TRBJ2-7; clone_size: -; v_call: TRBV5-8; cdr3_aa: CASSFPGLVFYEQYF; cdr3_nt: TGTGCCAGCAGCTTCCCGGGACTAGTATTTTACGAGCAGTACTTC
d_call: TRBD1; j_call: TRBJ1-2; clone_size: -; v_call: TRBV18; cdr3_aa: CASSPRAVAGQGLANYGYTF; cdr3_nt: TGTGCCAGCTCACCACGTGCCGTTGCGGGACAGGGACTGGCTAACTATGGCTACACCTTC
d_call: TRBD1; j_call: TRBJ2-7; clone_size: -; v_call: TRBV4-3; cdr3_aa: CASSPSQGQGSYEQYF; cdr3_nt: TGCGCCAGCAGCCCATCACAGGGACAGGGCTCCTACGAGCAGTACTTC
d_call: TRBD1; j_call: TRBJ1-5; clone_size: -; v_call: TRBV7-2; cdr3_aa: CASSTHDRGPNQPQHF; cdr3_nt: TGTGCCAGCAGCACCCATGACAGGGGACCCAATCAGCCCCAGCATTTT
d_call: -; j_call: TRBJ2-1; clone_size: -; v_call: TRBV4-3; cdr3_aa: CASSQEVLGQANEQFF; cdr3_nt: TGCGCCAGCAGCCAAGAAGTCTTGGGGCAGGCCAATGAGCAGTTCTTC
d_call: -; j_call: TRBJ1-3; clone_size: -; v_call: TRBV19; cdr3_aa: CASTRYGQRLGNTIYF; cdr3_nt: TGTGCCAGTACCAGATACGGACAGCGTCTGGGAAACACCATATATTTT
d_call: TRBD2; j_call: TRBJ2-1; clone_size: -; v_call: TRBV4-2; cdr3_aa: CASTGWRLAGKRSEQFF; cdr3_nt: TGTGCCAGCACGGGCTGGCGTCTAGCGGGAAAGAGGAGTGAGCAGTTCTTC
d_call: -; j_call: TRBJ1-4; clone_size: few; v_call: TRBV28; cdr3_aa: CASSSQLPSVVEKLFF; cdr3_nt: TGTGCCAGCAGTTCCCAACTCCCCTCGGTGGTTGAAAAACTGTTTTTT
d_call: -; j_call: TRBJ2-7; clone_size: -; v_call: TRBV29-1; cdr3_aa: CSAAGPDAYEQYF; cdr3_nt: TGCAGCGCAGCAGGGCCGGATGCCTACGAGCAGTACTTC
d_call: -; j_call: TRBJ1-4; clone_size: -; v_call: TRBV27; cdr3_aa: CASSGSGEKLFF; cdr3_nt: TGTGCCAGCAGTGGGAGTGGTGAAAAACTGTTTTTT
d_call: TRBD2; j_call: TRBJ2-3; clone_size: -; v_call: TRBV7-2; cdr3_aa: CASSGPWREGSTDTQYF; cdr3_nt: TGTGCCAGCAGCGGCCCCTGGCGGGAGGGGTCCACAGATACGCAGTATTTT
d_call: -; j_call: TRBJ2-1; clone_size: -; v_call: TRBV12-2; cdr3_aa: CASRSFPASGRRNEQFF; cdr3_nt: TGTGCAAGTCGCTCTTTCCCCGCTAGCGGGAGACGTAATGAGCAGTTCTTC
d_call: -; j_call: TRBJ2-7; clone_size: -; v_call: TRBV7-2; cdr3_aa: CASSPYTRVIDEQYF; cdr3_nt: TGTGCCAGCAGTCCGTACACCAGGGTGATCGACGAGCAGTACTTC
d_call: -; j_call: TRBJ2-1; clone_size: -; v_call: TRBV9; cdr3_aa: CASSVGEHEQFF; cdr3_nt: TGTGCCAGCAGCGTAGGAGAGCATGAGCAGTTCTTC
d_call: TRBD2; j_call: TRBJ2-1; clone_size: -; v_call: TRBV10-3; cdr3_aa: CAISLNRTSPNEQFF; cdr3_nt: TGTGCCATCAGTCTAAATCGGACTAGCCCCAATGAGCAGTTCTTC
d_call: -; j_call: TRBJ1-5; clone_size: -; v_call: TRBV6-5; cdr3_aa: CASSYQARQPQHF; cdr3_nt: TGTGCCAGCAGTTACCAGGCCCGTCAGCCCCAGCATTTT
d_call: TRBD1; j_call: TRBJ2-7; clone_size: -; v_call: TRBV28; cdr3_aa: CASSRDSEDEQYF; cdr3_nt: TGTGCCAGCAGCCGGGACAGCGAAGACGAGCAGTACTTC
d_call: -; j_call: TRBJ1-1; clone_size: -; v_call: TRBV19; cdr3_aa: CASSIDCGGGEVGTEAFF; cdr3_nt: TGTGCCAGTAGTATTGATTGTGGGGGGGGAGAGGTAGGCACTGAAGCTTTCTTT
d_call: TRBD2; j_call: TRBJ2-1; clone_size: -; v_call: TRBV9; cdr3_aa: CASSLGLAGVKNEQFF; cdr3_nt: TGTGCCAGCAGCCTAGGACTAGCGGGAGTGAAGAATGAGCAGTTCTTC
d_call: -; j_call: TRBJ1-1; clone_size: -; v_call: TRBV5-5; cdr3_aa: CASRPGGMMNTEAFF; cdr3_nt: TGTGCCAGCCGCCCCGGGGGTATGATGAACACTGAAGCTTTCTTT
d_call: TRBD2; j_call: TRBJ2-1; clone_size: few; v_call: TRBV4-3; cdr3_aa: CASSQGGGRKLNEQFF; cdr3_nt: TGCGCCAGCAGCCAAGGCGGCGGGAGGAAGCTCAATGAGCAGTTCTTC
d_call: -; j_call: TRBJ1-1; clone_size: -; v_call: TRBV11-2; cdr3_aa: CASSLVPQGTEAFF; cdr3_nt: TGTGCCAGCAGCTTAGTCCCTCAGGGGACTGAAGCTTTCTTT
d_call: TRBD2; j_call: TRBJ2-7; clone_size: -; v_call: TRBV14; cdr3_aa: CASSHGLAVYPSYEQYF; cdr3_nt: TGTGCCAGCAGCCACGGACTAGCGGTCTACCCCTCCTACGAGCAGTACTTC
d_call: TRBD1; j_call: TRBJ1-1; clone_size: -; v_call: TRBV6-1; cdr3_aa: CASSEGQGNTEAFF; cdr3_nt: TGTGCCAGCAGTGAGGGACAGGGGAACACTGAAGCTTTCTTT
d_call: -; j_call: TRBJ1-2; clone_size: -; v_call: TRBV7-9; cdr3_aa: CASSLGPGYGYTF; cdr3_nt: TGTGCCAGCAGCTTAGGTCCGGGGTATGGCTACACCTTC
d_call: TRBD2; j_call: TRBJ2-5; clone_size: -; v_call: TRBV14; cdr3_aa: CASSQALTGRAQETQYF; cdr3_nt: TGTGCCAGCAGCCAAGCCTTGACCGGGAGGGCCCAAGAGACCCAGTACTTC
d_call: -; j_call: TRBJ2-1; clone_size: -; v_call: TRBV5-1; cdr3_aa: CASSLGGALSEQFF; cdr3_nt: TGCGCCAGCAGCTTGGGAGGAGCCCTCAGTGAGCAGTTCTTC